This TCR beta chain was sequenced in a study of blood T cells in healthy people across ages. Donation came from healthy Caucasian individuals in Russia who were aged 6 to 90. Combining a sample-barcoded 5' primer with a J-beta primer mix, a second PCR ran for roughly 6 to 12 cycles. Each cDNA molecule, via a template-switch adaptor with 12 random nucleotides, was tagged. Using its own MiXCR run on the 5' RACE reads, TCRdb lists one record per CDR3 protein. The sample includes some 1.5 million distinct CDR3 sequences, roughly 27% seen only once; the top ten take 7% to 9%. The CDR3 has 16 residues. CDR1 and CDR2 (germline): SGHKS, YYEKEE (reference sequence). A note on this clonotype: This sequence may be a read error, since a much larger clone differs from it by one base.

The sequencing sample was made of blood. The chain is built from TRBV5-5 and TRBJ2-1, with 8 bases aligning to TRBD2. The TCR originated in a woman in her 30s in good health. The CDR3 is CVSSLGPKRENNEQFF. In nucleotides, the CDR3 is TGTGTCAGCAGCTTGGGTCCCAAGCGGGAGAACAATGAGCAGTTCTTC.